This TCR beta chain was identified in a study of T cell responses to AZD1222 COVID-19 vaccine (dated by TCRdb to 2020 to 2023). About the study as a whole: A total of more than 230 trial participants underwent TCR sequencing, of whom about 210 had received two doses of AZD1222 and about 26 had received two doses of the MenACWY control vaccine. Trial participants were enrolled by age into subgroups of 18-55, 56-69 and 70-plus years, and around 140, 26 and 57 TCR-sequenced participants, respectively, were included in these subgroups. Paper-wide results and their limitations: Participants were mostly white British, with more females than males. The authors suggested clonal diversity may have been underestimated. Nearly half of unique spike-specific TCRs reportedly recognized epitopes outside regions mutated in the B.1.351 and B.1.1.7 variants. Because no day 14 peak-response samples were available, the repertoires could be characterized only after the peak T cell response. In the small 56-69-year group, the increase in depth fell short of significance, most likely because of low power. Conclusions about previously exposed vaccinees were limited because only a handful of AZD1222 recipients were SARS-CoV-2 seropositive at baseline. After two AZD1222 doses, both the breadth and the depth of spike-specific TCRs were significantly higher than at day 0 and than in MenACWY recipients. The whole spike protein was spanned by vaccine-associated CD4 TCRs, and dominant responses were seen in regions 160-218 and 743-854.

Explained via the paper, the time point label denotes: about 28 days (+/-7) after the second vaccine dose. AZD1222 recipients whose second dose came at about 4 weeks and those whose second dose came at about 12 weeks were combined into one group, since spike-specific TCR depth and breadth did not differ between the two schedules. Vaccinee samples were obtained from the UK trials COV001 and COV002, which included a single-blind randomized controlled phase 2/3 trial of AZD1222 (ChAdOx1 nCoV-19) in healthy adults. For TCRbeta chain sequencing, PBMC samples from trial participants were taken at day 0 and at day 28 after the second dose. The CDR3 regions of human TCRbeta chains were subjected to immunosequencing. On the study's bioinformatics: TCRs in the repertoires were compared against a reference library of SARS-CoV-2-specific TCRs that had been generated with the MIRA antigen-specificity platform. Breadth was defined as the fraction of unique TCRs that were SARS-CoV-2-associated. Depth was defined as the fraction of total T cells that were SARS-CoV-2-associated. Each spike-specific TCR was assigned to its reactive spike region and to a CD4 or CD8 class using the MIRA data. Log10-transformed breadth and depth values were compared by one-way ANOVA with Sidak's multiple comparisons tests. TCRdb took this table from immuneACCESS and kept in-frame rearrangements with V and J called. Such tables lack part of the clones; where checked against another copy, unresolved V genes explain under half of the gap, and the rest is unexplained. The V and J calls and clone size were taken over from that table, and D and trimming were inferred from the DNA. The sample data list just under 90,000 clones, and around 89% of these were observed just once. The ten largest clones represent around 5.5% of the sample.

This clone was recorded a few times. It has no known antigen specificity. The record has no base qualities; no much larger clone is one base away. The source material was peripheral blood, sampled 28 days after the second AZD1222 dose. The TCR originated in an adult who received the AZD1222 COVID-19 vaccine.

The CDR3 sequence is CASSRTVTEAFF. The sequenced DNA is TGTGCCAGCAGTCGGACGGTCACTGAAGCTTTCTTT. This sequence uses TRBV12-3 or TRBV12-4 and TRBJ1-1; no D segment can be confidently identified. Spanning cysteine to phenylalanine, the CDR3 consists of 12 amino acids. The kept DNA is CDR3 alone, 36 bases in frame from the first base. The germline ends are 8 bases apart after V is trimmed by 5 bases and J by 4 bases.